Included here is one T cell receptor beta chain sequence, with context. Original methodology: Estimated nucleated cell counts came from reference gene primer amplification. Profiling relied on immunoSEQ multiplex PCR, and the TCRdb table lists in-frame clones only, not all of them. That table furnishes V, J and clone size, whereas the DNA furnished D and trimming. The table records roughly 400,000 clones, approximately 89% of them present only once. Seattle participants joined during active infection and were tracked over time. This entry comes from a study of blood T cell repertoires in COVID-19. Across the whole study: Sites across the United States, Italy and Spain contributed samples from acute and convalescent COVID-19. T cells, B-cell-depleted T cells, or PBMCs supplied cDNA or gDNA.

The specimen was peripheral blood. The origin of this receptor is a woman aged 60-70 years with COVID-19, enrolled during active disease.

CDR3 in DNA: TGTGCCAGCAGCCAAGGTAGGACAGGGAGGGTAGAGAATCAGCCCCAGCATTTT. Residues: CASSQGRTGRVENQPQHF. This rearrangement joins TRBV3-1 (or the pseudogene TRBV3-2) to TRBJ1-5; 8 positions match TRBD1. The CDR3 contains 18 residues. Germline V gene sequence: CDR1 LGHDT, CDR2 YNNKEL (reference sequence). J gave up 4 bases and V 1 base, and 12 bases lay outside the gene matches.